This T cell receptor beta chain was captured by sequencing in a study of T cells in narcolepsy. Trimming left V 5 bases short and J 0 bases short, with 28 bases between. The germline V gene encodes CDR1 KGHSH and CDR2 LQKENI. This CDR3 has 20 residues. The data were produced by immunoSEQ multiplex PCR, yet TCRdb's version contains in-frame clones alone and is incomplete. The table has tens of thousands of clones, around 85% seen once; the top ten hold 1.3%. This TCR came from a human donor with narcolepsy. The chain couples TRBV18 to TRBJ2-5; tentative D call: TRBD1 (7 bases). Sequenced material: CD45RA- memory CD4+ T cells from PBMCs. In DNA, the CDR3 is TGTGCCAGCTCAGGCGATGACGAGAGGCAGGGGGGACTTAACCAAGAGACCCAGTACTTC. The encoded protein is CASSGDDERQGGLNQETQYF.